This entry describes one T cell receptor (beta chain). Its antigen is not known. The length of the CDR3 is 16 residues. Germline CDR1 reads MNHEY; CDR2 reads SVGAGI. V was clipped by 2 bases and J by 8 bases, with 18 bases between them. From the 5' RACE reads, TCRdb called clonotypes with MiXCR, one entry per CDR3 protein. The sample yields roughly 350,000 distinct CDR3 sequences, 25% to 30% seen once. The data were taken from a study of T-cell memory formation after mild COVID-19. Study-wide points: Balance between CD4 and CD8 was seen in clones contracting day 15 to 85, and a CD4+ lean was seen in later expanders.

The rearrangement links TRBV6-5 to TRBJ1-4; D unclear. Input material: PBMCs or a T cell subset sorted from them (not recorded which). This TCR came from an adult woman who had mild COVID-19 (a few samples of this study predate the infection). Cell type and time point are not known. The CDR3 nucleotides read TGTGCCAGCAGTTACGAGCCACAGCCTCCGGGGGAAAAACTGTTTTTT. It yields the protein CASSYEPQPPGEKLFF.